A single sample gave rise to the 20 T cell receptor beta chains below, sequenced in a study of identical twins. Via MiXCR, TCRdb re-called the 5' RACE reads, giving one row per CDR3 protein. The sample has around 530,000 distinct CDR3 sequences; 15% are singletons. The same data also contributed to another study, on yellow fever vaccine responses in identical twins.

The specimen was CD4+ T cells sorted from blood. These receptors all come from a woman under 30 in good health.

This clonotype was observed a handful of times. The J gene is TRBJ2-3, the V gene TRBV5-1, with 11 bases aligning to TRBD2. The CDR3 runs 15 residues. V was pared by 1 base and J by 4 bases, with 2 bases of the junction left unmatched. Germline values: CDR1 SGHRS, CDR2 YFSETQ. Written as DNA, the CDR3 is TGCGCCAGCAGCTTGCTAGCGGGGGGAGCAGATACGCAGTATTTT. Amino acids: CASSLLAGGADTQYF.

This clonotype showed up just a few times. This chain uses TRBV3-1 with TRBJ2-1; unclear D gene. The length of the CDR3 is 15 residues. The V end was cut by 1 base, the J end by 8 bases, with 15 bases between. Germline V gives CDR1 LGHDT, CDR2 YNNKEL (reference sequence). The CDR3 sequence: CASSQGRGNGDEQFF. CDR3 nucleotide sequence: TGTGCCAGCAGCCAAGGGCGAGGAAATGGCGATGAGCAGTTCTTC.

This chain links TRBV27 with TRBJ2-1; 13 positions match TRBD2. Germline-derived CDR1 and CDR2 are MNHEY and SMNVEV (reference sequence). The CDR3 is made up of 15 amino acids. The ends lost 6 bases at V and 10 bases at J; junction bases unmatched: 9. DNA for the CDR3: TGTGCCAGCAGCATGGGACTAGCGGGGTCGGGAGAGCAGTTCTTC. Translation gives CASSMGLAGSGEQFF.

The rearrangement uses TRBV20-1 and TRBJ2-5, with 11 nucleotides matching TRBD2. Germline V lookup: CDR1 DFQATT, CDR2 SNEGSKA (reference sequence). With V trimmed by 6 bases and J by 5 bases, 11 bases remained unmatched. This CDR3 region has 15 residues. DNA for the CDR3: TGCAGTGCAACCGATAGCGGGGGGGCCGGTGAGACCCAGTACTTC. Protein product: CSATDSGGAGETQYF.

This clonotype was detected only a few times. J is TRBJ2-2 and V is TRBV24-1; TRBD1 is a possible D gene (5 bases). V lost 10 bases and J 4 bases, leaving 15 bases between the germline ends. Germline CDR1 is KGHDR and CDR2 is SFDVKD. This CDR3 contains 14 residues. CDR3: CATSGPIGTGELFF. The CDR3 DNA follows: TGTGCCACGTCAGGGCCCATCGGCACCGGGGAGCTGTTTTTT.

The rearrangement uses TRBV5-1 and TRBJ2-1; D unclear. CDR1 and CDR2 from the germline V gene are SGHRS and YFSETQ. CDR3 length: 12 amino acids. V lost 1 base, J lost 7 bases, and 6 bases lay in between. CDR3 sequence (DNA): TGCGCCAGCAGCTTGAACCAGAATGAGCAGTTCTTC. Protein product: CASSLNQNEQFF.

The chain combines TRBV4-1 with TRBJ2-7, with 12 bases identical to TRBD2. The germline V gene encodes CDR1 MGHRA and CDR2 YSYEKL. There are 19 residues in the CDR3. J was trimmed by 0 bases and V by 0 bases; bases with no gene match: 9. CDR3 in DNA: TGCGCCAGCAGCCAAGATCGGAGGACTAGCGGGAAGGCCTCCTACGAGCAGTACTTC. Encoded protein: CASSQDRRTSGKASYEQYF.

The sample holds a few counts of this clonotype. J is TRBJ1-1 and V is TRBV9; tentatively, D is TRBD1 (5 bases). V gave up 0 bases and J gave up 1 base, with 13 bases separating them. The CDR3 spans 16 residues. In germline, CDR1 is SGDLS, CDR2 YYNGEE. The CDR3 bases are TGTGCCAGCAGCGTAGGGAGAGGGGCCCCGAACACTGAAGCTTTCTTT. It translates to CASSVGRGAPNTEAFF.

This clonotype was seen a handful of times. This chain joins TRBV4-1 and TRBJ1-2; no firm D call. CDR3 size: 16 residues. V lost 5 bases and J lost 0, with 16 bases in between. Germline CDR1 and CDR2: MGHRA and YSYEKL. The CDR3 DNA reads as TGCGCCAGCAGCGCAATTTACACCGGGTCTAACTATGGCTACACCTTC. Translation: CASSAIYTGSNYGYTF.

This clonotype was seen a handful of times. This rearrangement joins TRBV9 to TRBJ2-1; D uncertain. V lost 2 bases, J lost 6 bases, and 15 bases lay in between. CDR1 and CDR2 from the germline V gene are SGDLS and YYNGEE. This CDR3 has 15 amino acids. The CDR3 DNA reads as TGTGCCAGCAGCGTTGTTGGGGAAGAGATCAATGAGCAGTTCTTC. It yields the protein CASSVVGEEINEQFF.

The genes are TRBV18 and TRBJ2-7; D unclear. The CDR3 has 13 amino acids. V was clipped by 5 bases and J by 0 bases, with 8 bases between them. Germline V gene data show CDR1 as KGHSH and CDR2 as LQKENI. CDR3 in amino acids: CASSAASSYEQYF. CDR3 nucleotides: TGTGCCAGCTCAGCCGCCTCCTCCTACGAGCAGTACTTC. The entire variable domain, with the rest obtained from reference TRBV18 and TRBJ2-7, is as follows: NAGVMQNPRHLVRRRGQEARLRCSPMKGHSHVYWYRQLPEEGLKFMVYLQKENIIDESGMPKERFSAEFPKEGPSILRIQQVVRGDSAAYFCASSAASSYEQYFGPGTRLTVT.

This chain's CDR3 is CASSLSPYTDTQYF. Here the CDR3 DNA reads TGCGCCAGCAGCTTGAGCCCATACACAGATACGCAGTATTTT. This chain joins TRBV5-1 and TRBJ2-3; D is uncertain. The CDR3 runs 14 residues. CDR1 SGHRS and CDR2 YFSETQ come from the germline V gene. Deletions cut 1 base from V and 2 bases from J, with 8 bases between.

This clonotype came up a few times. This chain links TRBV21-1 with TRBJ1-2. TRBV21-1 is reported as a pseudogene. This CDR3 has 14 amino acids. DNA of the CDR3: TGTGCCAGCAGCAAACCTGCCAAGAACTATGGCTACACCTTC. This encodes CASSKPAKNYGYTF.

In this sample, this clonotype turned up once. The rearrangement uses TRBV5-1 and TRBJ1-6; perhaps TRBD1 as D (5 bases). Germline assignment: CDR1 SGHRS and CDR2 YFSETQ. The germline V and J ends were trimmed by 4 bases and 7 bases, with 15 bases remaining between them. The CDR3 has 15 amino acids. CDR3 DNA: TGCGCCAGCAGCGCGGCGGGGCACCTCAATTCACCCCTCCACTTT. Protein product: CASSAAGHLNSPLHF.

This clonotype was counted only a few times. The genes are TRBV12-3 or TRBV12-4 and TRBJ1-6; a weak D match, TRBD1 (5 bases). This CDR3 region has 14 residues. V was pared by 1 base and J by 10 bases, with 11 bases between. The CDR3 sequence: CASSLGTGVSPLHF. The CDR3 DNA follows: TGTGCCAGCAGTTTAGGGACGGGGGTGTCACCCCTCCACTTT.

This clonotype was observed a few times. The V call is TRBV28, the J call TRBJ2-1; 8 nucleotides align to TRBD2. There are 15 residues in the CDR3. The junction had 10 bases not matched to a gene; V was cut back by 3 bases and J by 9 bases. CDR1 is MDHEN and CDR2 is SYDVKM in the germline V gene. Here the CDR3 DNA reads TGTGCCAGCAGTTTTACCCGGGGGGGCCTTTCTGAGCAGTTCTTC. This encodes CASSFTRGGLSEQFF.

The CDR3 nucleotides are TGTGCCACCACAGCTAAGGACAGGTATAATACTGAGCAGTTCTTC. Protein product: CATTAKDRYNTEQFF. The chain recombines TRBV10-3 with TRBJ2-1; 7 bases fit TRBD1. The V gene end was trimmed by 10 bases and the J gene end by 9 bases; junction bases not matched to a gene: 18. The CDR3 consists of 15 residues. The germline CDR1 and CDR2 sequences are ENHRY and SYGVKD.

The chain joins TRBV20-1 to TRBJ2-2, with D hard to call. The CDR3 runs to 13 residues. V shed 1 base and J shed 7 bases, with 10 bases lying between them. The germline V gene encodes CDR1 DFQATT and CDR2 SNEGSKA (reference sequence). The CDR3 loop reads CSARGTASGELFF. For the CDR3, the DNA is TGCAGTGCTAGAGGTACCGCTAGCGGGGAGCTGTTTTTT.

The chain carries TRBV2 and TRBJ2-1; 11 nucleotides line up with TRBD1. Germline CDR1 is SNHLY and CDR2 is FYNNEI. The CDR3 is 16 amino acids. J lost 7 bases, V lost 9 bases, and 14 bases had no gene match. Here the CDR3 reads CASLRDRGIMGNEQFF. The CDR3 nucleotides read TGTGCCAGTCTCCGGGACAGGGGGATAATGGGGAATGAGCAGTTCTTC.

J is TRBJ1-6 and V is TRBV7-9, with D maybe TRBD1 (5 bases). Germline lookup yields CDR1 SEHNR and CDR2 FQNEAQ (reference sequence). Trimming took 2 bases from V and 6 from J, leaving 11 bases between them. This CDR3 is built from 15 residues. The CDR3 loop is CASSLIGGSNSPLHF. Here the CDR3 DNA reads TGTGCCAGCAGCTTAATTGGGGGATCTAATTCACCCCTCCACTTT.